Listed below are T cell receptor beta chains from one sample, sequenced in a study of cytomegalovirus exposure and HLA in healthy donors. TCRdb's copy holds only in-frame clones and misses some; the assay was immunoSEQ multiplex PCR. The sample includes 220,000 or so clones, over 65% seen only once; the top ten take about 6%. The sequenced material came from PBMCs. The receptors were sampled from a woman aged 18-35 years in good health and CMV-seronegative. The CDR3 runs from the conserved cysteine through the conserved F or W. The order of the fields is V gene, CDR3 length, CDR3 protein.

>TRBV9|16
CASSDSGTGANTEAFF
>TRBV4-1|15
CASSQDWGGNYGYTF
>TRBV6-1|15
CASSEWAGIYNEQFF
>TRBV15|15
CATSRWGQGRNEQFF
>TRBV30|19
CAWSPGHTDSGSYRDTQYF
>TRBV4-1|15
CASSQESRRQETQYF
>TRBV25-1|17
CASGWTQGQGGHNEQFF
>TRBV7-7|15
CASSLTSGAYNEQFF
>TRBV10-3|14
CAISESSSGNTIYF
>TRBV6-1|15
CASSDSTSFKEKLFF
>TRBV29-1|12
CSVDKGDTEAFF
>TRBV30|14
CAWSRAGIAETQYF
>TRBV5-1|14
CASSIGTESYEQYF
>TRBV19|14
CASGYTGVRTEAFF
>TRBV14|17
CASSQERLGFSNQPQHF
>TRBV5-4|16
CASSRPTGLGGNEQFF
>TRBV2|13
CASIRTINEKLFF
>TRBV7-9|14
CASSHRGVNEKLFF
>TRBV19|15
CASSTGLSGANVLTF
>TRBV27|14
CASSPQFQSREQYF
>TRBV2|13
CASSEGGHTEAFF
>TRBV19|15
CASGGEETGRAGYTF
>TRBV7-8|13
CASSFGKTVEAFF
>TRBV6-5|15
CATTGYAVGDYGYTF
>TRBV27|14
CASSSRGPSYEQYF
>TRBV7-8|15
CASSLGRGGVETQYF
>TRBV5-4|15
CASSPGAGGSDEQYF
>TRBV2|13
CASRGQATYGYTF
>TRBV9|15
CASSVAGDMNTEAFF
>TRBV28|12
CASSTGDNEQFF
>TRBV28|14
CASSSPGYSYGYTF
>TRBV7-8|13
CASSLAKSAKLFF
>TRBV29-1|12
CSVTHLNTEAFF
>TRBV4-1|15
CASSPPGQTYIEAFF
>TRBV2|14
CASVVLDMNTEAFF
>TRBV11-2|16
CASSLDPTGTGNTIYF
>TRBV7-3|14
CASSATGGNTEAFF
>TRBV28|16
CASSLQGTGGNYGYTF
>TRBV29-1|14
CSVATSGRAYEQYF
>TRBV5-4|15
CASRKGPEQGYEQYF
>TRBV5-6|15
CASSIGTASYNEQFF
>TRBV5-6|14
CASSLVGQVYEQYF
>TRBV2|14
CASSTGGMDTEAFF
>TRBV7-9|13
CASSLNTLGGYTF
>TRBV27|16
CASSFLAGGNTDTQYF
>TRBV2|14
CASSTRQGPYGYTF
>TRBV28|13
CASSTPSTDTQYF
>TRBV5-1|12
CASSKDLYEQYF
>TRBV29-1|14
CSVAGLAHTDTQYF
>TRBV18|16
CASSPPGQGISYEQYF
>TRBV6-5|13
CASSRDRDYEQYF